This T cell receptor (beta chain) is from a study of shared clonotypes between healthy human individuals. Assay: immunoSEQ multiplex PCR; the TCRdb copy retains only in-frame clones and omits some. The sample shows approximately 1,500,000 clones, approximately 97% of them seen only once. Sequencing used naive CD4+ T cells sorted from blood. Described subset: CD45RA+ positively selected. The clonotype was recovered from a man younger than 45 in good health.

In nucleotides, the CDR3 is TGTGCCAGCAGCTTACACCCTATCGGCGGGATTACCGGGGAGCTGTTTTTT. Encoded protein: CASSLHPIGGITGELFF. The chain uses TRBV7-2 and TRBJ2-2; tentative D call: TRBD2 (6 bases). The CDR3 runs to 17 residues. The V and J ends lost 2 bases and 5 bases respectively, with 18 bases between them. CDR1 SGHTA and CDR2 FQGNSA come from the germline V gene.